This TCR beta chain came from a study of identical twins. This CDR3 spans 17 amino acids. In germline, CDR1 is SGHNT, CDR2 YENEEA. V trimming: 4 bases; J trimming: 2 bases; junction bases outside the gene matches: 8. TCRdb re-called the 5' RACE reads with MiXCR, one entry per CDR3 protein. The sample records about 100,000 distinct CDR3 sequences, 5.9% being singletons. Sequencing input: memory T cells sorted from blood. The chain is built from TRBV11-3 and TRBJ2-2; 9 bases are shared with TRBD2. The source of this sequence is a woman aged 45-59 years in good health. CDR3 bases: TGTGCCAGCAGCTCGCGGGGAGCGGGGGGCAACACCGGGGAGCTGTTTTTT. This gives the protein CASSSRGAGGNTGELFF.